These 11 T cell receptor beta chains share one sample of origin, sequenced in a study of T cell responses to AZD1222 COVID-19 vaccine. Clones were read by immunoSEQ multiplex PCR, and TCRdb kept only the in-frame ones, dropping some. The repertoire has tens of thousands of clones, about three quarters of them found once; the top ten carry roughly 3.6%. Specimen: peripheral blood, collected 28 days after the second AZD1222 dose. These receptors came from an adult who received the AZD1222 COVID-19 vaccine.

This clone has only one observation. The J gene is TRBJ2-1, the V gene TRBV7-2, with D possibly matching TRBD2 (6 bases). V lost 4 bases, J lost 3 bases, and 13 bases lay in between. Germline-derived CDR1 and CDR2 are SGHTA and FQGNSA. This CDR3 contains 15 residues. The CDR3 is CASSSPGLLYNEQFF. CDR3 bases: TGTGCCAGCAGCTCACCGGGACTCCTCTACAATGAGCAGTTCTTC.

The V gene is TRBV2, the J gene TRBJ1-5; maybe TRBD1 (6 bases). Trimming shortened V by 8 bases and J by 2 bases, and 13 bases separated the two germline ends. The germline V gene has CDR1 SNHLY and CDR2 FYNNEI. The CDR3 has 14 residues. The CDR3, as DNA: TGTGCCAGCGGGGACGAGGGGGGCAATCAGCCCCAGCATTTT. Its translation: CASGDEGGNQPQHF.

Notes on this clone: Other DNA sequences from this sample encode an identical CDR3 as well. This sequence joins TRBV5-1 and TRBJ1-2, with D hard to call. The CDR3 totals 13 residues. V was pared by 3 bases and J by 5 bases, with 11 bases between. From germline, CDR1 is SGHRS and CDR2 YFSETQ. The CDR3 reads CASSSSPGYGYTF. The CDR3 nucleotides are TGCGCCAGCAGCTCCAGTCCGGGGTATGGCTACACCTTC.

V gene TRBV5-6 combines with J gene TRBJ2-5, with no clear D. The CDR3 loop spans 14 amino acids. Trimming removed 0 bases from V and 5 bases from J, with 11 bases in between. The germline CDR1 and CDR2 sequences are SGHDT and YYEEEE. CDR3 sequence (DNA): TGTGCCAGCAGCTTGGAACAGACTCAGGAGACCCAGTACTTC. It specifies CASSLEQTQETQYF.

V and J are TRBV7-9 and TRBJ2-2, with 12 bases lining up with TRBD2. V trimming: 5 bases; J trimming: 0 bases; junction bases outside the gene matches: 16. Looked up from germline, CDR1 is SEHNR and CDR2 is FQNEAQ (reference sequence). The CDR3 is 21 residues long. The CDR3 sequence: CASSRWDLGLAGPTNTGELFF. The CDR3 nucleotides are TGTGCCAGCAGCAGGTGGGACCTGGGACTAGCGGGTCCCACGAACACCGGGGAGCTGTTTTTT.

This sequence joins TRBV6-5 and TRBJ1-5, with 7 nucleotides matching TRBD1. V was pared by 10 bases and J by 0 bases, with 6 bases of the junction left unmatched. The CDR3 is 14 amino acids. Per the germline V gene, CDR1 is MNHEY and CDR2 is SVGAGI. The CDR3 bases are TGTGCCACCGAGGGACAGTATAGCAATCAGCCCCAGCATTTT. The encoded protein is CATEGQYSNQPQHF.

This sequence joins TRBV18 and TRBJ2-1, with D possibly being TRBD1 (6 bases). Germline lookup yields CDR1 KGHSH and CDR2 LQKENI. The CDR3 runs 14 residues. V shed 3 bases and J shed 8 bases, with 14 bases lying between them. CDR3: CASSPGKGGDEQFF. As DNA, the CDR3 is TGTGCCAGCTCACCCGGGAAAGGGGGAGATGAGCAGTTCTTC.

The chain carries TRBV7-2 and TRBJ1-1; 8 positions match TRBD1. The length of the CDR3 is 14 residues. The germline V gene encodes CDR1 SGHTA and CDR2 FQGNSA. V gave up 5 bases and J gave up 8 bases; unmatched junction bases: 10. DNA of the CDR3: TGTGCCAGCAGCATGGGACAGGCTGAGGTCGAAGCTTTCTTT. It is translated as CASSMGQAEVEAFF. Full variable domain (outside the CDR3, taken from reference TRBV7-2 and TRBJ1-1): GAGVSQSPSNKVTEKGKDVELRCDPISGHTALYWYRQSLGQGLEFLIYFQGNSAPDKSGLPSDRFSAERTGGSVSTLTIQRTQQEDSAVYLCASSMGQAEVEAFFGQGTRLTVV.

V gene TRBV6-6 combines with J gene TRBJ2-3; D uncertain. Trimming cost V 5 bases and J 1 base, with 16 bases left between them. The CDR3 extends over 16 amino acids. The germline V gene encodes CDR1 MNHNY and CDR2 SVGAGI (reference sequence). The CDR3 region is CASSRLQGRGTDTQYF. The CDR3 DNA reads TGTGCCAGCAGTCGACTTCAAGGCAGAGGCACAGATACGCAGTATTTT.

The chain employs TRBV30 and TRBJ1-4; D gene unclear. Trimming left V 2 bases short and J 8 bases short, with 21 bases between. Germline assignment: CDR1 GTSNPN and CDR2 SVGIG (reference sequence). The CDR3 extends over 16 amino acids. CDR3 DNA: TGTGCCTGGAGTCCCATGGGGAAGGGAATGGAAGAAAAACTGTTTTTT. Protein: CAWSPMGKGMEEKLFF.

The gene calls are TRBV4-2 and TRBJ2-5; D gene uncertain. CDR1 is LGHNA, CDR2 YNFKEQ, per germline. CDR3 length: 14 amino acids. Trimming shortened V by 0 bases and J by 5 bases, and 10 bases separated the two germline ends. The CDR3 sequence: CASSQELLGETQYF. CDR3 sequence (DNA): TGTGCCAGCAGCCAAGAGCTACTCGGGGAGACCCAGTACTTC.